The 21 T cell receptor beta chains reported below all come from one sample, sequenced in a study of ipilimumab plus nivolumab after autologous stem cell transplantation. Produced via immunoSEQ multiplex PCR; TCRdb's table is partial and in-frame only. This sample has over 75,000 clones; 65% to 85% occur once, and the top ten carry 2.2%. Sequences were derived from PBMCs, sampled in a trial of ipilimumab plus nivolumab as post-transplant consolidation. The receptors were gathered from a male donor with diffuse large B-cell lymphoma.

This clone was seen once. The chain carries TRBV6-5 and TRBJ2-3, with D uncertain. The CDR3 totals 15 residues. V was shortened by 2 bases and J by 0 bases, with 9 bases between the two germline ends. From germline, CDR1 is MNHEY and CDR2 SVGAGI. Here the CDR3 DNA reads TGTGCCAGCAGTTACACATACGCAAGCACAGATACGCAGTATTTT. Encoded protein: CASSYTYASTDTQYF.

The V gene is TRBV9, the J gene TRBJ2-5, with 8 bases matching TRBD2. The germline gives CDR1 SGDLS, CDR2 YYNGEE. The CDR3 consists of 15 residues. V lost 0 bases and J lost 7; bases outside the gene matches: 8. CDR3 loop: CASSVDVRAGGTQYF. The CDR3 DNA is TGTGCCAGCAGCGTAGACGTAAGGGCGGGGGGGACCCAGTACTTC. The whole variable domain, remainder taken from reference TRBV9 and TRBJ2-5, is DSGVTQTPKHLITATGQRVTLRCSPRSGDLSVYWYQQSLDQGLQFLIQYYNGEERAKGNILERFSAQQFPDLHSELNLSSLELGDSALYFCASSVDVRAGGTQYFGPGTRLLVL.

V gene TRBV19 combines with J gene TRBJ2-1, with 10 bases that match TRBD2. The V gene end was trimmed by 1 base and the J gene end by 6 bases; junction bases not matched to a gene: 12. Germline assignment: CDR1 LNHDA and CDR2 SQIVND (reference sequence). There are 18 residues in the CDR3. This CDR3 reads CASSIGALLAGRLNEQFF. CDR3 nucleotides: TGTGCCAGTAGTATAGGGGCCTTACTAGCGGGGCGCCTCAATGAGCAGTTCTTC.

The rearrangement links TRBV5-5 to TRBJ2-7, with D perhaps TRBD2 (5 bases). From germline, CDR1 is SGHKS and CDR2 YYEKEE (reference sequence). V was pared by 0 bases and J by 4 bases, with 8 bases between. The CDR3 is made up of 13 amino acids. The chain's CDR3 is CASSLAGSYEQYF. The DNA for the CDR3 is TGTGCCAGCAGCTTGGCGGGGTCTTACGAGCAGTACTTC.

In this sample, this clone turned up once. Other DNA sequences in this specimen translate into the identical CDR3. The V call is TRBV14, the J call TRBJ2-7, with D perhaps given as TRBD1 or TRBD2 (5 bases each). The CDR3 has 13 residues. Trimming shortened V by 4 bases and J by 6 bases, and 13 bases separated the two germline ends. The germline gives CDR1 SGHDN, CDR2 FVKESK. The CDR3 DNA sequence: TGTGCCAGCAGCCGGGACCGGGCCTCCGAGCAGTACTTC. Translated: CASSRDRASEQYF.

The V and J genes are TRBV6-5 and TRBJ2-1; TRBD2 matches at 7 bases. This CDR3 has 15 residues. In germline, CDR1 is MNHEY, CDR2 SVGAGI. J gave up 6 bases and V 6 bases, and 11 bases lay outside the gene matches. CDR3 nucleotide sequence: TGTGCCAGCAGGAGGAGCCCGGGGGGATCCAATGAGCAGTTCTTC. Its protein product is CASRRSPGGSNEQFF.

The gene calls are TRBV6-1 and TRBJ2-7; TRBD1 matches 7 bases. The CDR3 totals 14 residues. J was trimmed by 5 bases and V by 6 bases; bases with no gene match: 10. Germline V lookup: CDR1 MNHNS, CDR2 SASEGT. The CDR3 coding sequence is TGTGCCAGCAGGGAGACAGGGATCTTCAACGAGCAGTACTTC. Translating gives CASRETGIFNEQYF.

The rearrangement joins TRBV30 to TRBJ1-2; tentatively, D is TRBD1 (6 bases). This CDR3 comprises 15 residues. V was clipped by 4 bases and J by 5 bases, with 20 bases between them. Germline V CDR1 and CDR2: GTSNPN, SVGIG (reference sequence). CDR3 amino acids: CAWTQVPGQLYGYTF. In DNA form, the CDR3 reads TGTGCCTGGACTCAAGTCCCCGGACAGTTATATGGCTACACCTTC.

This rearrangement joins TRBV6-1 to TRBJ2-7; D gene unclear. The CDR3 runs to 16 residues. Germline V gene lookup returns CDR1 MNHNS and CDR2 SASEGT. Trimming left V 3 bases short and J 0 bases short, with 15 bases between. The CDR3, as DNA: TGTGCCAGCAGTGACCGGACGGCCATTCGCTCCTACGAGCAGTACTTC. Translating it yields CASSDRTAIRSYEQYF.

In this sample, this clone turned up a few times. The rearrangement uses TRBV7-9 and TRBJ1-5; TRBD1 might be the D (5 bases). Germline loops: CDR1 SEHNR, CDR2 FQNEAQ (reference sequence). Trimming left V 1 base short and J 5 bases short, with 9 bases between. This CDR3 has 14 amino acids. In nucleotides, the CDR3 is TGTGCCAGCAGCTTAGGGGCAGGGCATCAGCCCCAGCATTTT. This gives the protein CASSLGAGHQPQHF.

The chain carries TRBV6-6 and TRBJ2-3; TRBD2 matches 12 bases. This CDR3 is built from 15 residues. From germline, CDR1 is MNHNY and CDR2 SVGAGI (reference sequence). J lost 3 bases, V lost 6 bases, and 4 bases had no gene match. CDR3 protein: CASRAGTSGTDTQYF. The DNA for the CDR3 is TGTGCCAGCAGGGCCGGGACTAGCGGGACAGATACGCAGTATTTT.

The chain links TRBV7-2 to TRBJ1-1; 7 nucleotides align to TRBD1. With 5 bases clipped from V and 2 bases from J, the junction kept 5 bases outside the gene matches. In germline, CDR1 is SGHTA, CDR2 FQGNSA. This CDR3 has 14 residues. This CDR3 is CASSGNRGNTEAFF. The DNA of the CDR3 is TGTGCCAGCAGCGGTAACAGGGGCAACACTGAAGCTTTCTTT.

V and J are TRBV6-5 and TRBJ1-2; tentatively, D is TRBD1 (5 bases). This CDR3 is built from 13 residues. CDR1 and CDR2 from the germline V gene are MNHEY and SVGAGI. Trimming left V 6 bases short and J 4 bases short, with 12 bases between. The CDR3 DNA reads TGTGCCAGCAGCCCCGGACAAACCTATGGCTACACCTTC. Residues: CASSPGQTYGYTF.

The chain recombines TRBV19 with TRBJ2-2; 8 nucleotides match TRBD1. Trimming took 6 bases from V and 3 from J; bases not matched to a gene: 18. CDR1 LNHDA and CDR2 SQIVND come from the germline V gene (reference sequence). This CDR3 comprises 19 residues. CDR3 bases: TGTGCCAGTAGCCCACCCTACCTGACAGGGGCGAAAGACACCGGGGAGCTGTTTTTT. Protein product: CASSPPYLTGAKDTGELFF.

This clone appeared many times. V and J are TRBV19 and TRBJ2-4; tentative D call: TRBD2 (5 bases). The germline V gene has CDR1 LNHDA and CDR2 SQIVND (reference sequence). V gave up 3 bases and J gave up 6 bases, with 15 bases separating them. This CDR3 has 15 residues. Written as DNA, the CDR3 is TGTGCCAGTAGTATCCCCGGGTCTCGGGGAAACATTCAGTACTTC. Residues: CASSIPGSRGNIQYF.

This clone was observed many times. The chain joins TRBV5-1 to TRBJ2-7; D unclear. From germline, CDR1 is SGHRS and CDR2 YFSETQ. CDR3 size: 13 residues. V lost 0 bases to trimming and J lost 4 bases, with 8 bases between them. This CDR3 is CASSLESGYEQYF. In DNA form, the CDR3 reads TGCGCCAGCAGCTTGGAGAGTGGGTACGAGCAGTACTTC. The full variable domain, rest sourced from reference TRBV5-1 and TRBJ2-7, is KAGVTQTPRYLIKTRGQQVTLSCSPISGHRSVSWYQQTPGQGLQFLFEYFSETQRNKGNFPGRFSGRQFSNSRSEMNVSTLELGDSALYLCASSLESGYEQYFGPGTRLTVT.

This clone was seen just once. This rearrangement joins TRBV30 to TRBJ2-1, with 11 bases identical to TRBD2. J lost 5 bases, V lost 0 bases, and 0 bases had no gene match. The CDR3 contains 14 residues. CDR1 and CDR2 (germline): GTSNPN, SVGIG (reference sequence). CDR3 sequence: CAWSVLAGDNEQFF. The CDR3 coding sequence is TGTGCCTGGAGTGTACTAGCGGGGGACAATGAGCAGTTCTTC.

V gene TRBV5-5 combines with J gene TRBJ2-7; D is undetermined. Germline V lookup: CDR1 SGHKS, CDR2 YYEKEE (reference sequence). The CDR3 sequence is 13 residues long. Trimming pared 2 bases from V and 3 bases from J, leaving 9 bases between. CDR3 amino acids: CASSFPASYEQYF. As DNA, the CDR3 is TGTGCCAGCAGCTTCCCTGCGAGCTACGAGCAGTACTTC.

The CDR3 nucleotides read TGTGCCAGCAGCTTAACAGGACTACCTAACACCGGGGAGCTGTTTTTT. This sequence encodes CASSLTGLPNTGELFF. The chain uses TRBV7-8 and TRBJ2-2; D possibly corresponds to TRBD2 (6 bases). The CDR3 has 16 amino acids. CDR1 and CDR2 from the germline V gene are SGHVS and FQNEAQ. V was shortened by 2 bases and J by 2 bases, with 12 bases between the two germline ends.

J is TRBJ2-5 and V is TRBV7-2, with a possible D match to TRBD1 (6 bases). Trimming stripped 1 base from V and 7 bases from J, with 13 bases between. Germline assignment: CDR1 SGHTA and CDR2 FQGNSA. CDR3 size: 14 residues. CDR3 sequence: CASSLDGRGLTQYF. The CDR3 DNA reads TGTGCCAGCAGCTTAGACGGCAGGGGATTGACCCAGTACTTC. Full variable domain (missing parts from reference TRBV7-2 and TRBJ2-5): GAGVSQSPSNKVTEKGKDVELRCDPISGHTALYWYRQSLGQGLEFLIYFQGNSAPDKSGLPSDRFSAERTGGSVSTLTIQRTQQEDSAVYLCASSLDGRGLTQYFGPGTRLLVL.

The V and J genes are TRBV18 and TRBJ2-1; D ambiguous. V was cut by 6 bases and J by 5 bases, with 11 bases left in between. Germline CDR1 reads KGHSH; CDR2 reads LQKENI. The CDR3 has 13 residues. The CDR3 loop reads CASSLGIDNEQFF. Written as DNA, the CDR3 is TGTGCCAGCTCCCTCGGTATCGACAATGAGCAGTTCTTC. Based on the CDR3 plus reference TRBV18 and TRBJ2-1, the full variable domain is NAGVMQNPRHLVRRRGQEARLRCSPMKGHSHVYWYRQLPEEGLKFMVYLQKENIIDESGMPKERFSAEFPKEGPSILRIQQVVRGDSAAYFCASSLGIDNEQFFGPGTRLTVL.